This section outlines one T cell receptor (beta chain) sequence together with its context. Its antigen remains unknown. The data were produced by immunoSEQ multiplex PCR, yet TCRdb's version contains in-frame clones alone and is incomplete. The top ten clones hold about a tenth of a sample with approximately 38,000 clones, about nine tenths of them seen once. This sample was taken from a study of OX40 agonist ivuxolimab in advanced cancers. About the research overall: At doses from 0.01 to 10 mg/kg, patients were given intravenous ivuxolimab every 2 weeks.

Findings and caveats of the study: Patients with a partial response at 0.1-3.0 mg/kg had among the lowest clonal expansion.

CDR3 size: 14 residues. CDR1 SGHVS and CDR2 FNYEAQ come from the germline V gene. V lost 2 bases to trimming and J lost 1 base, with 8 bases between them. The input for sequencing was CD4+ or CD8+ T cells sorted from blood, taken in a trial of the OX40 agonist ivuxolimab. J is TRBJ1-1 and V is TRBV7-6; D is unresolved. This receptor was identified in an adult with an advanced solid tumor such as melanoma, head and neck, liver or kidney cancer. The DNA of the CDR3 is TGTGCCAGCAGCTTAAAAAAGGGGAACACTGAAGCTTTCTTT. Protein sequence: CASSLKKGNTEAFF.